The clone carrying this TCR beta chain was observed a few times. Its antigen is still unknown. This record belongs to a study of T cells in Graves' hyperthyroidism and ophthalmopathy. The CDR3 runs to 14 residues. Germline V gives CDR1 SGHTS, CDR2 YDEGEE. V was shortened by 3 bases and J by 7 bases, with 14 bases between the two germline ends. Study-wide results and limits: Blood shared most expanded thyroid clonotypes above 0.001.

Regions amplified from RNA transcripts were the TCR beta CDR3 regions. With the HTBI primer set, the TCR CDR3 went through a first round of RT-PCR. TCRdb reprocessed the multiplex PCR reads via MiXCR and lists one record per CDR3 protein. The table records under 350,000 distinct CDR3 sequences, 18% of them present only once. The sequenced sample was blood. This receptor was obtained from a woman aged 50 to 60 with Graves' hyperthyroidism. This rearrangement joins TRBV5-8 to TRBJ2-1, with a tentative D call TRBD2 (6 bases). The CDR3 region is CASSWVGGRNEQFF. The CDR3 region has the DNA TGTGCCAGCAGCTGGGTTGGAGGGCGGAATGAGCAGTTCTTC.